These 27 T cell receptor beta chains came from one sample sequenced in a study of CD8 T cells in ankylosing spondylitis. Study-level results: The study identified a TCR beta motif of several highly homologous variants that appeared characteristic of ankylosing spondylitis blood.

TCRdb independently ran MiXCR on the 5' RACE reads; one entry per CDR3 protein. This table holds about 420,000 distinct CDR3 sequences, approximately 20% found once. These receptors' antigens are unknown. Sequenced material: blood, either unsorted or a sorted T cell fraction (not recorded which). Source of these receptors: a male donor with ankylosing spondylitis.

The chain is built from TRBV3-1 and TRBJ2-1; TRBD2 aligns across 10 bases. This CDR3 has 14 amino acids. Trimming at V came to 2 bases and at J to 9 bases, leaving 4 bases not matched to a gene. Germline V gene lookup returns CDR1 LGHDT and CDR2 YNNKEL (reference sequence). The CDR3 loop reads CASSQSGRAFEQFF. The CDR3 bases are TGTGCCAGCAGCCAAAGCGGGAGGGCCTTTGAGCAGTTCTTC.

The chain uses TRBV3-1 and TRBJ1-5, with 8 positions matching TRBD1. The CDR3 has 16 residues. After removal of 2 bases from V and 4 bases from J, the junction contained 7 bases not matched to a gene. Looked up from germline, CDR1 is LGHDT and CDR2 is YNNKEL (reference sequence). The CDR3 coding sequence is TGTGCCAGCAGCCAATCCCGACAGGGGTCAAATCAGCCCCAGCATTTT. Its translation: CASSQSRQGSNQPQHF.

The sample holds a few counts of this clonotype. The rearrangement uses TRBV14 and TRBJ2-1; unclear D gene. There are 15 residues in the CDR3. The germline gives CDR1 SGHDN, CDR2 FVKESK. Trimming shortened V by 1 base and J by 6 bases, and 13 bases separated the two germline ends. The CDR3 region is CASSQARHGLNEQFF. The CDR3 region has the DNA TGTGCCAGCAGCCAAGCGCGGCACGGGCTCAATGAGCAGTTCTTC.

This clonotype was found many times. In DNA, the CDR3 is TGCGCCAGCTTTCCCGGGGTGAGCTCCTACAATGAGCAGTTCTTC. This codes for CASFPGVSSYNEQFF. This chain joins TRBV5-1 and TRBJ2-1; the D gene is possibly TRBD2 (5 bases). The CDR3 sequence is 15 residues long. Trimming cost V 7 bases and J 0 bases, with 14 bases left between them. Germline lookup yields CDR1 SGHRS and CDR2 YFSETQ.

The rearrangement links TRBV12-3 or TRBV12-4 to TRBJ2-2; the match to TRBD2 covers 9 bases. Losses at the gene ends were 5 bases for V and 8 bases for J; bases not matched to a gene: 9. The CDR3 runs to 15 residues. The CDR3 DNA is TGTGCCAGCAGTCGACTAGCGGTAGGAGGGGGGGAGCTGTTTTTT. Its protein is CASSRLAVGGGELFF.

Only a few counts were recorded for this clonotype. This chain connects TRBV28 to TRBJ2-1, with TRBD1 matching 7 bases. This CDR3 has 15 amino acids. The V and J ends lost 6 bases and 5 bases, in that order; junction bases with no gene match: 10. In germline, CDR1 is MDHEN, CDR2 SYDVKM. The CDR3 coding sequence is TGTGCCAGCAGGGGAACAGGGGCAAAGCACAATGAGCAGTTCTTC. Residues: CASRGTGAKHNEQFF.

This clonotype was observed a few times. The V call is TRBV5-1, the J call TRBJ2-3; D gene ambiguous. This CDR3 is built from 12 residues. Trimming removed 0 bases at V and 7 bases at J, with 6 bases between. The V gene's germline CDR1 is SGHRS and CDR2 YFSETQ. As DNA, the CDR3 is TGCGCCAGCAGCTTGGAGGGTTATACGCAGTATTTT. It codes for CASSLEGYTQYF.

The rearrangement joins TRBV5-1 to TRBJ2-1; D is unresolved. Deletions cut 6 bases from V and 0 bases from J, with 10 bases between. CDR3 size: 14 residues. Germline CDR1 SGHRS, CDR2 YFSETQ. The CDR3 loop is CASNGMSSYNEQFF. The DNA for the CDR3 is TGCGCCAGCAATGGGATGAGCTCCTACAATGAGCAGTTCTTC.

CDR3 in DNA: TGTGCCAGCAGTTTGGGGGGGAGTGTTCGCGAGCAGTACTTC. Translating gives CASSLGGSVREQYF. The J gene is TRBJ2-7, the V gene TRBV12-3 or TRBV12-4; 7 bases align to TRBD2. CDR3 length: 14 amino acids. J was trimmed by 6 bases and V by 3 bases; bases with no gene match: 8.

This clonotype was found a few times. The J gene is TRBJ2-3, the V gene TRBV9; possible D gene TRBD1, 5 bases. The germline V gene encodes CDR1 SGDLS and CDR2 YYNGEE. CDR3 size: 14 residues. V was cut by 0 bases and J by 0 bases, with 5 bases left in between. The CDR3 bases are TGTGCCAGCAGCGTAGAGGGGAGCACAGATACGCAGTATTTT. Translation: CASSVEGSTDTQYF.

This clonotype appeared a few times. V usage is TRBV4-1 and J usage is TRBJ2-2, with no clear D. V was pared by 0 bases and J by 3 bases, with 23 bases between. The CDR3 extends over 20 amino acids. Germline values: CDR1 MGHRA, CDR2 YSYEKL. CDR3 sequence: CASSQDEPKTGSFYTGELFF. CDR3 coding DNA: TGCGCCAGCAGCCAAGATGAACCTAAAACCGGGTCCTTCTACACCGGGGAGCTGTTTTTT.

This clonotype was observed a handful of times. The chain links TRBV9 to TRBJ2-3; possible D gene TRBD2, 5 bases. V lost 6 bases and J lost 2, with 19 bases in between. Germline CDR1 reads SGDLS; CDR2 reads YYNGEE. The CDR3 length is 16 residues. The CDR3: CASTPRILRVTDTQYF. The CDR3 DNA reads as TGTGCCAGCACCCCCCGTATTCTGCGGGTCACAGATACGCAGTATTTT.

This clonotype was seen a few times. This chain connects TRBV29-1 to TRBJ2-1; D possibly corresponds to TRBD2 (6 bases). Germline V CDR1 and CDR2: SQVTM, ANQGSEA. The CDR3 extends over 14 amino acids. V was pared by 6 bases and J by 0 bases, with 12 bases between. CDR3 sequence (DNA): TGCAGCGTGGGGACTCAACCCTCCTACAATGAGCAGTTCTTC. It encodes CSVGTQPSYNEQFF.

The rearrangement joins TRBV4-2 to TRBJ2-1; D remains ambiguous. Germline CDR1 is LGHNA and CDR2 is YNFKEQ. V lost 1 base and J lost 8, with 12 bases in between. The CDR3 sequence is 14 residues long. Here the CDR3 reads CASSQAVGSDEQFF. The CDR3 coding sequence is TGTGCCAGCAGCCAAGCGGTAGGATCGGATGAGCAGTTCTTC.

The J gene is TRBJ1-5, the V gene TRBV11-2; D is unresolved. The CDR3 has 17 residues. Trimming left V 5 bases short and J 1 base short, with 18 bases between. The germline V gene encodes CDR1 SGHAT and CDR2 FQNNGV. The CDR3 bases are TGTGCCAGCAGCAGCCGGACCAACCGCGAGAGCAATCAGCCCCAGCATTTT. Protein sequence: CASSSRTNRESNQPQHF. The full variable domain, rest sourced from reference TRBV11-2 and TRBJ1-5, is EAGVAQSPRYKIIEKRQSVAFWCNPISGHATLYWYQQILGQGPKLLIQFQNNGVVDDSQLPKDRFSAERLKGVDSTLKIQPAKLEDSAVYLCASSSRTNRESNQPQHFGDGTRLSIL.

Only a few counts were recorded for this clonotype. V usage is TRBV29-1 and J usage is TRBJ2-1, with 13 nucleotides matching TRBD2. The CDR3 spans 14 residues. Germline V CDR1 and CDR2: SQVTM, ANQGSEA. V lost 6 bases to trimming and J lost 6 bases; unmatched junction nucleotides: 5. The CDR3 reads CSVAGTSGINEQFF. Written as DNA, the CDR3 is TGCAGCGTAGCCGGGACTAGCGGGATCAATGAGCAGTTCTTC.

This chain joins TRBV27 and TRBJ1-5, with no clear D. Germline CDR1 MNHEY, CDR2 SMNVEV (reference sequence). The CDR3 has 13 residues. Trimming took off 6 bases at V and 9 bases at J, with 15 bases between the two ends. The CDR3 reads CASSPEVRLPQHF. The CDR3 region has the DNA TGTGCCAGCAGCCCCGAGGTCCGCCTGCCCCAGCATTTT.

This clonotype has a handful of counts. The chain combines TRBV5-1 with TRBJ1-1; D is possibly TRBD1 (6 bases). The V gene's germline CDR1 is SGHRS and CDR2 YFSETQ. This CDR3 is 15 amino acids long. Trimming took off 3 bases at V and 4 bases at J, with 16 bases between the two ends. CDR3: CASSSSQGWGTEAFF. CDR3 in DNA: TGCGCCAGCAGCTCGTCACAGGGCTGGGGCACTGAAGCTTTCTTT.

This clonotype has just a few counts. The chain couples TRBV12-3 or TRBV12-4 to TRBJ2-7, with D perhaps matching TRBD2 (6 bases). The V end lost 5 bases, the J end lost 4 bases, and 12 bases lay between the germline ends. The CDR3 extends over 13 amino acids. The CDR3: CASSPGDLYEQYF. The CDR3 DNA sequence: TGTGCCAGCAGTCCGGGGGACCTTTACGAGCAGTACTTC.

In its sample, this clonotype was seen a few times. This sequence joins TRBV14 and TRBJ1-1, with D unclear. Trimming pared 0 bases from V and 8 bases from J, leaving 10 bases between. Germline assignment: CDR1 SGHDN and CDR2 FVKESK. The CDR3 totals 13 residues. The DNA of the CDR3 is TGTGCCAGCAGCCAAGATCTTAGGAAAGAAGCTTTCTTT. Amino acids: CASSQDLRKEAFF.

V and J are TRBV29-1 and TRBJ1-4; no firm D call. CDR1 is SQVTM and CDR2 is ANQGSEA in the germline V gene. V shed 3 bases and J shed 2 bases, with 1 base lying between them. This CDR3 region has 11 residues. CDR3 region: CSVETNEKLFF. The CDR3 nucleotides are TGCAGCGTTGAGACTAATGAAAAACTGTTTTTT.

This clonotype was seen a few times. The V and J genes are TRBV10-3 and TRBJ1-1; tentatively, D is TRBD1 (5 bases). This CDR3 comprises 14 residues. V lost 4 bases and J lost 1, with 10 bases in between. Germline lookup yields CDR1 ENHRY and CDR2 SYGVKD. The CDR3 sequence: CAISVGTANTEAFF. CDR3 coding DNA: TGTGCCATCAGTGTTGGGACGGCGAACACTGAAGCTTTCTTT.

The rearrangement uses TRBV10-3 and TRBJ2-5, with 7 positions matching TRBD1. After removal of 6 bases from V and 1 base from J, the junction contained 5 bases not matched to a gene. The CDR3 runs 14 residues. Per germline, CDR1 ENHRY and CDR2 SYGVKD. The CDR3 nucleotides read TGTGCCATCAGAAGTACAGGGGCCCAAGAGACCCAGTACTTC. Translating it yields CAIRSTGAQETQYF.

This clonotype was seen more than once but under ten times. CDR3 in DNA: TGTGCCACCAGCAGACTGGGACAGGATTACAATGAGCAGTTCTTC. Its protein is CATSRLGQDYNEQFF. The gene calls are TRBV15 and TRBJ2-1; TRBD1 matches at 8 bases. V dropped 2 bases and J dropped 4; count of bases not matched to a gene: 4. Germline lookup yields CDR1 LNHNV and CDR2 YYDKDF (reference sequence). There are 15 residues in the CDR3.

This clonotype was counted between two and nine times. CDR3 DNA: TGTGCCAGCAGTTTCGGGACAGCCCGAGGGACCCAGTACTTC. Translated: CASSFGTARGTQYF. J is TRBJ2-5 and V is TRBV12-3 or TRBV12-4; TRBD1 agrees at 7 bases. With 3 bases clipped from V and 7 bases from J, the junction kept 8 bases outside the gene matches. The CDR3 totals 14 residues.

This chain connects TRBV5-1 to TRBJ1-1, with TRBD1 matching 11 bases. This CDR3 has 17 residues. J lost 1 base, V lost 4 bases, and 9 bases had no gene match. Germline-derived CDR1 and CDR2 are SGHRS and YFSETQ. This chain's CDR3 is CASSPLSGTGGNTEAFF. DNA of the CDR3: TGCGCCAGCAGCCCACTATCCGGGACAGGGGGGAACACTGAAGCTTTCTTT. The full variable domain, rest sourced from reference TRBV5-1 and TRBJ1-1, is KAGVTQTPRYLIKTRGQQVTLSCSPISGHRSVSWYQQTPGQGLQFLFEYFSETQRNKGNFPGRFSGRQFSNSRSEMNVSTLELGDSALYLCASSPLSGTGGNTEAFFGQGTRLTVV.

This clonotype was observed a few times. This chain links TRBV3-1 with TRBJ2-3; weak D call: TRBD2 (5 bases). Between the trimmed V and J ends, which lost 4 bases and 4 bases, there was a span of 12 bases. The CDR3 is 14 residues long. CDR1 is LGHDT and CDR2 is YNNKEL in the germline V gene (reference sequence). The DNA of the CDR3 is TGTGCCAGCAGCCCCGCGTCTAGCTCAGATACGCAGTATTTT. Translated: CASSPASSSDTQYF.